These T cell receptor beta chains were read from a single sample in a study of T cell repertoires in cytomegalovirus infection. TCRdb re-called the reads through MiXCR, storing one row per CDR3 protein. The sample shows roughly 280,000 distinct CDR3 sequences, roughly an eighth of them seen only once. The sequencing input was PBMCs. The receptors come from a human donor in good health (CMV status not recorded). Some clones in this sample may be carry-over from other donors' samples. The CDR3 runs from the conserved cysteine through the conserved F or W. The D gene is left open where the match is weak. Clone size is stated in some rows and not others, as once, few, many or a class when expanded.

CDR3aa	CDR3nt	v_gene	d_gene	j_gene	abundance
CSVVGQGTGANVLTF	TGCAGCGTTGTTGGCCAGGGAACGGGGGCCAACGTCCTGACTTTC	TRBV29-1	NA	TRBJ2-6	NA
CSVEDGTGVSNEQFF	TGCAGCGTTGAAGATGGCACAGGGGTGAGCAATGAGCAGTTCTTC	TRBV29-1	TRBD1	TRBJ2-1	few
CASNTPKGASQPQHF	TGTGCCAGCAACACACCCAAAGGGGCGAGTCAGCCCCAGCATTTT	TRBV28	NA	TRBJ1-5	many
CASSLAYGQGNQPQHF	TGTGCCAGCAGCTTAGCTTACGGGCAGGGGAATCAGCCCCAGCATTTT	TRBV7-2	NA	TRBJ1-5	medium-sized
CASSLRDRNTDTQYF	TGTGCCAGCTCACTCCGGGACAGAAACACAGATACGCAGTATTTT	TRBV18	TRBD1	TRBJ2-3	NA
CASSRGQKGQETQYF	TGTGCCAGCAGCCGGGGACAGAAAGGACAAGAGACCCAGTACTTC	TRBV6-2/TRBV6-3	TRBD1	TRBJ2-5	NA
CASSPATYEQYF	TGTGCCAGCAGTCCGGCGACCTACGAGCAGTACTTC	TRBV6-5	NA	TRBJ2-7	many
CASSLKGWVVNTEAFF	TGTGCCAGCAGCTTAAAAGGGTGGGTGGTGAACACTGAAGCTTTCTTT	TRBV7-3	NA	TRBJ1-1	many
CASSLIVETDTQYF	TGTGCCAGCAGTTTAATCGTGGAAACAGATACGCAGTATTTT	TRBV28	NA	TRBJ2-3	few
CSVVEDNQPQHF	TGCAGCGTTGTCGAGGACAATCAGCCCCAGCATTTT	TRBV29-1	NA	TRBJ1-5	many
CASSSTGQIFDGYTF	TGTGCCAGCAGCTCGACGGGACAGATTTTCGATGGCTACACCTTC	TRBV7-9	TRBD1	TRBJ1-2	many
CSARRWDRAETQYF	TGCAGTGCTAGACGGTGGGACAGGGCAGAGACCCAGTACTTC	TRBV20-1	TRBD1	TRBJ2-5	many
CATSPRLAGGLNEQFF	TGTGCCACCAGCCCCAGACTAGCGGGAGGCCTCAATGAGCAGTTCTTC	TRBV24-1	TRBD2	TRBJ2-1	many
CASSSPSFRDGYTF	TGTGCCAGCAGCTCCCCCAGCTTTCGGGATGGCTACACCTTC	TRBV7-9	NA	TRBJ1-2	few
CASSLLHVAEVAKNIQYF	TGTGCCAGCAGCCTCCTCCACGTTGCGGAAGTAGCCAAAAACATTCAGTACTTC	TRBV11-2	NA	TRBJ2-4	many
CSARDRAGERPEQYF	TGCAGTGCTAGAGACCGAGCGGGAGAAAGGCCCGAGCAGTACTTC	TRBV20-1	TRBD2	TRBJ2-7	many
CASSFSGYTEAFF	TGTGCCAGCAGTTTTTCCGGCTACACTGAAGCTTTCTTT	TRBV12-3/TRBV12-4	NA	TRBJ1-1	many
CASSLASASGAETQYF	TGTGCCAGCAGCTTAGCGTCGGCTAGCGGGGCGGAGACCCAGTACTTC	TRBV7-6	TRBD2	TRBJ2-5	many
CASSYSEVETGYTF	TGTGCCAGCAGTTACTCGGAGGTGGAGACTGGCTACACCTTC	TRBV6-2/TRBV6-3	NA	TRBJ1-2	few
CSVDAVNTEAFF	TGCAGCGTTGATGCGGTGAACACTGAAGCTTTCTTT	TRBV29-1	NA	TRBJ1-1	many
CASSEARAGQPQHF	TGTGCCAGCAGTGAAGCAAGGGCCGGTCAGCCCCAGCATTTT	TRBV2	NA	TRBJ1-5	NA
CASSLAPGNYGYTF	TGTGCCAGCAGCTTAGCGCCGGGCAACTATGGCTACACCTTC	TRBV7-9	NA	TRBJ1-2	many
CSARGTALSSGNTIYF	TGCAGTGCTAGAGGGACGGCACTTAGCTCTGGAAACACCATATATTTT	TRBV20-1	NA	TRBJ1-3	NA
CASTLRGTGLNQPQHF	TGTGCCAGCACCTTAAGGGGGACAGGGTTGAATCAGCCCCAGCATTTT	TRBV28	TRBD1	TRBJ1-5	many
CSAVRDPTYNEQFF	TGCAGTGCTGTTCGGGACCCTACTTACAATGAGCAGTTCTTC	TRBV20-1	NA	TRBJ2-1	many
CASSQGQGTYQETQYF	TGTGCCAGCAGTCAAGGACAGGGAACGTACCAAGAGACCCAGTACTTC	TRBV6-1	TRBD1	TRBJ2-5	NA